These 22 T cell receptor beta chains came from one sample sequenced in a study of OX40 agonist ivuxolimab in advanced cancers. Clones were sequenced by immunoSEQ multiplex PCR, and TCRdb holds only the in-frame ones, with some missing. The sample holds 20,000 to 30,000 clones, 75% to 90% seen once. The sample in question was CD4+ or CD8+ T cells sorted from blood, obtained in a trial of the OX40 agonist ivuxolimab. The receptors here all came from an adult with an advanced solid tumor such as melanoma, head and neck, liver or kidney cancer.

The chain couples TRBV5-1 to TRBJ2-1; tentatively, D is TRBD2 (5 bases). V was cut by 3 bases and J by 3 bases, with 13 bases left in between. Per germline, CDR1 SGHRS and CDR2 YFSETQ. The CDR3 contains 15 residues. The CDR3 coding sequence is TGCGCCAGCAGCTCGGACTTTGTAGACTACAATGAGCAGTTCTTC. Protein sequence: CASSSDFVDYNEQFF.

CDR3 loop: CASSYLDGYTF. CDR3 nucleotides: TGTGCCAGCAGTTATTTGGATGGCTACACCTTC. The chain combines TRBV28 with TRBJ1-2; D is uncertain. There are 11 residues in the CDR3. Germline V gene sequence: CDR1 MDHEN, CDR2 SYDVKM. Trimming left V 4 bases short and J 6 bases short, with 6 bases between.

The chain is built from TRBV7-8 and TRBJ2-5; TRBD1 might be the D (5 bases). Germline V gene sequence: CDR1 SGHVS, CDR2 FQNEAQ. The CDR3 loop spans 14 amino acids. V was cut by 1 base and J by 1 base, with 7 bases left in between. DNA for the CDR3: TGTGCCAGCAGCTTAGAGGGGTTCCAAGAGACCCAGTACTTC. Protein sequence: CASSLEGFQETQYF.

The chain joins TRBV2 to TRBJ1-3, with a weak D call TRBD1 (6 bases). CDR3 size: 16 residues. Germline CDR1 SNHLY, CDR2 FYNNEI. V lost 9 bases and J 0 bases, leaving 18 bases between the germline ends. The CDR3 sequence: CASLRGRDNSGNTIYF. The CDR3 DNA sequence: TGTGCCAGTCTCAGGGGAAGGGACAACTCTGGAAACACCATATATTTT.

In its sample, this clone was seen once. The genes are TRBV10-3 and TRBJ2-3; 7 positions agree with TRBD1. The CDR3 spans 15 residues. Germline V gives CDR1 ENHRY, CDR2 SYGVKD. The V and J ends lost 3 bases and 3 bases, in that order; junction bases with no gene match: 6. This CDR3 is CAISDWQGETDTQYF. The CDR3 DNA is TGTGCCATCAGTGATTGGCAGGGGGAAACAGATACGCAGTATTTT.

The V call is TRBV19, the J call TRBJ2-2, with D unclear. V was cut by 5 bases and J by 9 bases, with 19 bases left in between. CDR3 length: 15 amino acids. Germline V gene data show CDR1 as LNHDA and CDR2 as SQIVND (reference sequence). CDR3 in amino acids: CASSPLMTRPRELFF. DNA of the CDR3: TGTGCCAGTAGTCCCCTCATGACCCGGCCCCGGGAGCTGTTTTTT.

This chain links TRBV19 with TRBJ1-5; the D is unclear. V dropped 9 bases and J dropped 0 bases, with 15 bases sitting between them. This CDR3 comprises 15 residues. The germline CDR1 and CDR2 sequences are LNHDA and SQIVND (reference sequence). This chain's CDR3 is CASTDGAYSNQPQHF. The CDR3 region has the DNA TGTGCCAGCACGGACGGCGCCTATAGCAATCAGCCCCAGCATTTT.

The chain uses TRBV27 and TRBJ2-5; 8 nucleotides agree with TRBD1. There are 16 residues in the CDR3. Germline V gene lookup returns CDR1 MNHEY and CDR2 SMNVEV (reference sequence). Losses at the gene ends were 4 bases for V and 3 bases for J; bases not matched to a gene: 10. CDR3 in DNA: TGTGCCAGCAGTTCCTTTCTGGACAGGGCGAAAGAGACCCAGTACTTC. As protein: CASSSFLDRAKETQYF.

This clone was detected once. The chain is built from TRBV19 and TRBJ2-7, with TRBD1 matching 8 bases. V lost 5 bases and J lost 3; bases outside the gene matches: 12. The CDR3 totals 16 residues. Germline V lookup: CDR1 LNHDA, CDR2 SQIVND (reference sequence). The CDR3 sequence: CASSPGPPGGGYEQYF. In DNA, the CDR3 is TGTGCCAGTAGTCCTGGGCCCCCAGGGGGCGGCTACGAGCAGTACTTC.

On this clone: Given a far larger clone just one base away, this is likely a sequencing read error. Other nucleotide sequences from this sample produce the same CDR3. Here the CDR3 reads CASSLQPPNTGELFF. The CDR3, as DNA: TGCGCCAGCAGCTTGCAGCCTCCGAACACCGGGGAGCTGTTTTTT. The rearrangement links TRBV5-1 to TRBJ2-2; D is undetermined. This CDR3 has 15 residues. Germline assignment: CDR1 SGHRS and CDR2 YFSETQ. V was trimmed by 1 base and J by 0 bases, leaving 7 bases between them.

V gene TRBV28 combines with J gene TRBJ2-3, with 10 positions matching TRBD1. The CDR3 has 13 amino acids. The junction had 2 bases not matched to a gene; V was cut back by 7 bases and J by 4 bases. Germline V gene sequence: CDR1 MDHEN, CDR2 SYDVKM. The CDR3 bases are TGTGCCAGCAAGGACAGGGGGTCAGATACGCAGTATTTT. It specifies CASKDRGSDTQYF.

CDR3 in DNA: TGCGCCAGCAGCTTAATTTACGGGCCTGAGGCCAAAAACATTCAGTACTTC. Protein product: CASSLIYGPEAKNIQYF. The chain is built from TRBV5-1 and TRBJ2-4; D remains ambiguous. CDR3 length equals 17 residues. Trimming cost V 2 bases and J 1 base, with 16 bases left between them. Germline V gives CDR1 SGHRS, CDR2 YFSETQ.

The rearrangement links TRBV4-3 to TRBJ2-1; D not certain. Trimming took 1 base from V and 8 from J, leaving 9 bases between them. This CDR3 comprises 13 residues. Germline V CDR1 and CDR2: LGHNA, YSLEER. The CDR3 sequence is CASSQAEHHEQFF. CDR3 DNA sequence: TGCGCCAGCAGCCAAGCGGAGCACCATGAGCAGTTCTTC.

The rearrangement uses TRBV27 and TRBJ1-1; no definite D call. Germline V gives CDR1 MNHEY, CDR2 SMNVEV (reference sequence). CDR3 size: 14 residues. V lost 5 bases, J lost 1 base, and 11 bases lay in between. The CDR3 DNA reads TGTGCCAGCAGTCCCCTCTGGGGGAACACTGAAGCTTTCTTT. Protein sequence: CASSPLWGNTEAFF.

This clone appeared a few times. The chain recombines TRBV2 with TRBJ2-3, with 10 bases aligning to TRBD2. V was clipped by 7 bases and J by 10 bases; unmatched bases: 11. Per germline, CDR1 SNHLY and CDR2 FYNNEI. This CDR3 is 14 amino acids long. CDR3 sequence reads: CASITGLADRAQYF. The DNA of the CDR3 is TGTGCCAGCATTACTGGACTAGCGGATCGGGCGCAGTATTTT. The entire variable domain, with the rest obtained from reference TRBV2 and TRBJ2-3, is as follows: EPEVTQTPSHQVTQMGQEVILRCVPISNHLYFYWYRQILGQKVEFLVSFYNNEISEKSEIFDDQFSVERPDGSNFTLKIRSTKLEDSAMYFCASITGLADRAQYFGPGTRLTVL.

This chain connects TRBV7-9 to TRBJ2-7, with D tentatively TRBD1 (5 bases). Germline lookup yields CDR1 SEHNR and CDR2 FQNEAQ (reference sequence). The CDR3 consists of 13 residues. V was cut by 5 bases and J by 3 bases, with 11 bases left in between. The CDR3 sequence: CASSPGIGYEQYF. The CDR3 DNA is TGTGCCAGCAGCCCAGGGATCGGCTACGAGCAGTACTTC.

This clone is labeled as medium-sized. The chain couples TRBV7-2 to TRBJ1-1; a possible D gene is TRBD1 (5 bases). V lost 5 bases, J lost 6 bases, and 10 bases lay in between. The CDR3 has 12 residues. CDR1 is SGHTA, CDR2 FQGNSA, per germline. The CDR3 loop is CASSRDGAEAFF. The CDR3 DNA sequence: TGTGCCAGCAGCCGGGACGGCGCTGAAGCTTTCTTT.

The J gene is TRBJ1-2, the V gene TRBV4-3; weak D call: TRBD1 (6 bases). With 0 bases removed from V and 8 bases from J, the gap between germline ends came to 19 bases. Germline V gene data show CDR1 as LGHNA and CDR2 as YSLEER. The CDR3 covers 16 residues. The CDR3 nucleotides are TGCGCCAGCAGCCAAGATAAGTTGTCAGGGGCAGAAGGCTACACCTTC. Protein product: CASSQDKLSGAEGYTF.

As to this clone: This likely reflects a read error, since a far larger clone is one base away. The V gene is TRBV13, the J gene TRBJ2-5; D uncertain. This CDR3 is 16 amino acids long. Trimming cost V 3 bases and J 5 bases, with 19 bases left between them. Germline assignment: CDR1 PRHDT and CDR2 FYEKMQ (reference sequence). The CDR3 sequence is CASSLAEGWDGETQYF. The CDR3 DNA reads TGTGCCAGCAGCTTGGCCGAAGGGTGGGATGGGGAGACCCAGTACTTC.

This rearrangement joins TRBV28 to TRBJ1-2; D is ambiguous. V was trimmed by 6 bases and J by 5 bases, leaving 16 bases between them. CDR1 is MDHEN, CDR2 SYDVKM, per germline. The CDR3 is made up of 14 amino acids. In nucleotides, the CDR3 is TGTGCCAGCAGCCTACGGGCCCTTGGGTATGGCTACACCTTC. This codes for CASSLRALGYGYTF.

Concerning this clone itself: The sample carries other DNA sequences with the same CDR3. This chain connects TRBV6-1 to TRBJ2-3; 8 nucleotides match TRBD1. J gave up 5 bases and V 6 bases, and 7 bases lay outside the gene matches. Germline CDR1 MNHNS, CDR2 SASEGT. The CDR3 totals 14 residues. The CDR3 protein is CASRPWTGLDTQYF. Written as DNA, the CDR3 is TGTGCCAGCAGACCCTGGACAGGGCTAGATACGCAGTATTTT.

V usage is TRBV5-5 and J usage is TRBJ1-6; possible D gene TRBD1, 6 bases. The CDR3 runs 13 residues. The V end lost 2 bases, the J end lost 10 bases, and 10 bases lay between the germline ends. Germline V CDR1 and CDR2: SGHKS, YYEKEE (reference sequence). The CDR3 loop reads CASSLGQTSPLHF. In DNA form, the CDR3 reads TGTGCCAGCAGCTTAGGACAGACATCACCCCTCCACTTT.